This paragraph covers one TCR beta chain sequence. Antigen: not known. This sample is drawn from a study of CD8+ T cells in alopecia areata. Treatment noted: oral pan-JAK inhibitor, 5-10 mg twice daily. Study findings and constraints: Researchers report lesional scalp, most notably alopecia totalis/universalis, outstripped normal scalp in clonality.

RNA was extracted and reverse transcribed into cDNA as the sequencing template. Measured with immunoSEQ multiplex PCR; TCRdb has only the in-frame clones, and not every one. The data show approximately 45,000 clones, roughly 65% seen once. CDR3 size: 14 residues. With V trimmed by 5 bases and J by 7 bases, 11 bases remained unmatched. Germline CDR1 is LGHNT and CDR2 is FRNRAP. The sequences come from CD8+ T cells sorted from blood, collected at week 4, from a patient treated with tofacitinib. This rearrangement joins TRBV12-5 to TRBJ2-7; 7 nucleotides align to TRBD2. The receptor's source is a human donor with alopecia areata. CDR3 coding DNA: TGTGCTAGTGGTCCCCCGGGGGGAGTGGGGGAGCAGTACTTC. Its protein is CASGPPGGVGEQYF.